The next 8 T cell receptor beta chains were all read from a single sample in a study of OX40 agonist ivuxolimab in advanced cancers. The table came from immunoSEQ multiplex PCR; TCRdb's copy has only in-frame clones and leaves some out. The profile shows over 80,000 clones, approximately 90% of them singletons. This specimen was CD4+ or CD8+ T cells sorted from blood, taken in a trial of the OX40 agonist ivuxolimab. The receptors come from an adult with an advanced solid tumor such as melanoma, head and neck, liver or kidney cancer.

The V gene is TRBV28, the J gene TRBJ1-5, with D uncertain. CDR3 length: 15 amino acids. Per the germline V gene, CDR1 is MDHEN and CDR2 is SYDVKM. V lost 10 bases and J 7 bases, leaving 23 bases between the germline ends. CDR3 DNA: TGTGCCACCACTTGGGTAGGGAATTCACGCCAGCCCCAGCATTTT. Translating gives CATTWVGNSRQPQHF.

The genes are TRBV5-1 and TRBJ2-6; either TRBD1 or TRBD2 may fit D (6 bases each). CDR3 length equals 16 residues. The V gene lost 0 bases and the J gene lost 2 bases, with 9 bases spanning the gap. CDR1 is SGHRS, CDR2 YFSETQ, per germline. The CDR3 loop reads CASSLAGGAGANVLTF. The CDR3 DNA reads TGCGCCAGCAGCTTGGCCGGGGGCGCTGGGGCCAACGTCCTGACTTTC.

This clone occurred a few times. This chain joins TRBV15 and TRBJ2-6; no clear D. The CDR3 runs to 15 residues. CDR1 is LNHNV and CDR2 is YYDKDF in the germline V gene (reference sequence). The V and J ends lost 6 bases and 2 bases respectively, with 11 bases between them. CDR3 residues: CATSASRTGANVLTF. CDR3 sequence (DNA): TGTGCCACCAGTGCATCCAGAACTGGGGCCAACGTCCTGACTTTC.

The chain uses TRBV6-5 and TRBJ1-5; TRBD1 agrees at 7 bases. From germline, CDR1 is MNHEY and CDR2 SVGAGI. V shed 8 bases, J shed 6 bases, and the junction held 10 bases outside the gene matches. The CDR3 has 14 residues. CDR3 loop: CASGDRAGVQPQHF. As DNA, the CDR3 is TGTGCCAGCGGTGACAGGGCAGGGGTTCAGCCCCAGCATTTT.

The CDR3 here is CASSLPRTSGQETQYF. CDR3 sequence (DNA): TGTGCCAGCAGCCTCCCGAGGACTAGCGGACAAGAGACCCAGTACTTC. This chain joins TRBV4-2 and TRBJ2-5; TRBD2 matches at 10 bases. The CDR3 is made up of 16 amino acids. The V and J ends lost 4 bases and 2 bases, in that order; junction bases with no gene match: 7. The germline CDR1 and CDR2 sequences are LGHNA and YNFKEQ.

The chain carries TRBV7-2 and TRBJ2-1, with TRBD2 matching over 9 bases. Trimming removed 3 bases from V and 14 bases from J; junction bases left unmatched: 11. This CDR3 has 14 residues. Germline loops: CDR1 SGHTA, CDR2 FQGNSA. CDR3: CASSFGTSRNPKFF. In nucleotides, the CDR3 is TGTGCCAGCAGCTTCGGGACTAGCAGAAACCCAAAGTTCTTC.

The chain combines TRBV14 with TRBJ1-1; D is unclear. The CDR3 is 14 residues long. V lost 2 bases, J lost 7 bases, and 14 bases lay in between. CDR1 SGHDN and CDR2 FVKESK come from the germline V gene. CDR3 bases: TGTGCCAGCAGCCAATTGTCGACAAATTATGAAGCTTTCTTT. Amino acids: CASSQLSTNYEAFF.

V is TRBV5-5 and J is TRBJ2-7; D is tentatively TRBD1 or TRBD2 (5 bases each). CDR3 length: 14 residues. V lost 4 bases, J lost 2 bases, and 13 bases lay in between. CDR1 and CDR2 from the germline V gene are SGHKS and YYEKEE (reference sequence). The CDR3 reads CASSPGPGPYEQYF. The CDR3 DNA follows: TGTGCCAGCAGCCCCGGTCCGGGGCCCTACGAGCAGTACTTC. The variable domain in full, with the rest retrieved from reference TRBV5-5 and TRBJ2-7, is DAGVTQSPTHLIKTRGQQVTLRCSPISGHKSVSWYQQVLGQGPQFIFQYYEKEERGRGNFPDRFSARQFPNYSSELNVNALLLGDSALYLCASSPGPGPYEQYFGPGTRLTVT.